The following is a T cell receptor (beta chain) sequence with its context. Other DNA sequences of this sample code for an identical CDR3. Both 60 Vbeta primers and 13 Jbeta primers went into the PCR. Here immunoSEQ multiplex PCR was the method, and the copy in TCRdb shows in-frame clones only, minus some. Here the sample spans about 150,000 clones, 60% to 85% being singletons. The ends were cut back, 1 base at V and 2 bases at J, with 12 bases in the middle. The V gene's germline CDR1 is SGDLS and CDR2 YYNGEE. The CDR3 is 15 residues long. The data were taken from a study of cytomegalovirus exposure and HLA in healthy donors. Though nominally healthy at sampling, donors likely had unrecorded immune exposures.

The sequenced sample consisted of PBMCs. The chain uses TRBV9 and TRBJ1-2, with TRBD1 as a possible D gene (6 bases). This TCR derives from a man aged 25 to 40 in good health and CMV-seronegative. CDR3 in DNA: TGTGCCAGCAGCGTAAATCAGGGGCAAAACTATGGCTACACCTTC. As protein: CASSVNQGQNYGYTF.